This T cell receptor beta chain comes out of a study of human T cells and chemical hapten exposure. This clonotype has more than one count but fewer than ten. The antigen is undetermined. Time point indicated: patch test 1, 2 weeks after DPC sensitization. Treatment defined: therapeutic diphenylcyclopropenone sensitization with weekly scalp DPC. The donor pool consisted of alopecia patients aged 18 to 70 years, considered suitable for DPC. Individual cDNA molecules had unique molecular identifiers attached to them by the library. TCRdb re-derived calls from the RACE reads in MiXCR, one entry per CDR3 protein. The sample has 90,000 or so distinct CDR3 sequences, roughly 10% seen once. Study results and limitations: Positive correlation was observed between PT1 expanded TCR counts and patch test score.

The ends lost 6 bases at V and 0 bases at J; junction bases unmatched: 7. This CDR3 comprises 17 residues. The chain links TRBV12-3 or TRBV12-4 to TRBJ1-6; 8 positions agree with TRBD1. Sequences were derived from whole blood, sampled in connection with sensitization to the hapten diphenylcyclopropenone (DPC). This receptor was obtained from a man between 40 and 49 years old with alopecia areata. Some clones in this sample may be carry-over from other donors' samples. The CDR3 DNA reads TGTGCCAGCAGCCAAGGACAGGGAAGCTCCTATAATTCACCCCTCCACTTT. Translation gives CASSQGQGSSYNSPLHF.